The 2 T cell receptor beta chains below all came from one sample that was sequenced in a study of blood T cells in healthy people across ages. Using a J-beta primer mix together with a sample-barcoded 5' primer, a second PCR was run for roughly 7 to 12 cycles. In TCRdb, the 5' RACE reads were re-called with MiXCR into one record per CDR3 protein. Of some 640,000 distinct CDR3 sequences listed, 25% to 30% are singletons. Sequenced input: blood. Receptors originate from a woman aged 80 or over in good health.

Notes on this clonotype: The conserved phenylalanine or tryptophan normally closing the CDR3 is absent here, so this likely arose from a read error. The chain carries TRBV20-1 and TRBJ1-2, with D unresolved. The length of the CDR3 is 11 residues. Germline values: CDR1 DFQATT, CDR2 SNEGSKA (reference sequence). Trimming removed 4 bases from V and 5 bases from J, with 8 bases in between. The CDR3 is CSATGEYGYTS. CDR3 in DNA: TGCAGTGCTACTGGGGAATATGGCTACACCTCC.

In this sample, this clonotype turned up many times. V is TRBV7-3 and J is TRBJ1-1; 11 positions match TRBD1. The germline V gene has CDR1 SGHTA and CDR2 FQGTGA. V gave up 2 bases and J gave up 2 bases; unmatched junction bases: 1. CDR3 length equals 15 residues. The CDR3 DNA reads as TGTGCCAGCAGCTTAGGACAGGGGGCAAACACTGAAGCTTTCTTT. Translation: CASSLGQGANTEAFF.